This T cell receptor beta chain was sequenced during a study of CD8 T cells in ankylosing spondylitis (dated by TCRdb to about 2017). A note on the overall study: The study profiled T cell receptor beta repertoires in healthy donors and ankylosing spondylitis patients to find disease-linked TCR variants. The full study cohort comprised about 23 ankylosing spondylitis patients and 85 to 120 healthy donors. Peripheral blood was sampled, and synovial fluid was additionally collected from ankylosing spondylitis patients. What the authors observed across the whole study: A TCR beta motif made up of about eight highly homologous amino acid variants appeared to be characteristic of blood from ankylosing spondylitis patients. The disease-linked clones were reported to be significantly enriched in matched synovial fluid samples from ankylosing spondylitis patients. Some motif variants had previously been reported in the synovial fluid and blood of reactive arthritis patients, which suggests shared mechanisms of disease initiation. In peripheral blood, the disease-linked clones were found at relatively low frequencies and had a CD8+ phenotype.

CDR3 length: 17 amino acids, cysteine to phenylalanine. CDR3 DNA only is kept here, 51 bases in frame from base 1. Unmatched junction bases come to 13, with V trimmed by 7 bases and J by 4 bases. The germline V gene provides CDR1 MNHNS and CDR2 SASEGT. With respect to this clonotype: What this receptor recognizes is not known. No much larger clone is present one base from it, and per-base qualities are unavailable.

Sequencing relied on an Illumina HiSeq 2500. TCR beta libraries were prepared by quantitative 5'-RACE with molecular barcodes. For the original study's pipeline: To identify disease-linked TCR variants, a new computational method was used, one built on a probabilistic model of VDJ rearrangement. The public reads were reprocessed in TCRdb via fastp at Q25 and MiXCR, keeping in-frame beta chains. When rows share a CDR3 protein, they turn into one entry using the most common DNA and genes. Here the V and J calls rest on TCRdb's processing, not on the authors' analysis. Recorded for this sample are hundreds of thousands of distinct CDR3 sequences; 12% of them occurred a single time. More than 0.5% of the sample is in the top ten clones.

The rearrangement joined TRBV6-1 to TRBJ2-2; 9 nucleotides in the junction match TRBD1. This clonotype was obtained from a male donor with ankylosing spondylitis. Sequenced sample: blood, either unsorted or a sorted T cell fraction (not recorded which). The CDR3: CASTFRGTGKGTGELFF. Read as DNA, the sequence is TGTGCCAGCACCTTTCGAGGGACAGGGAAGGGCACCGGGGAGCTGTTTTTT.